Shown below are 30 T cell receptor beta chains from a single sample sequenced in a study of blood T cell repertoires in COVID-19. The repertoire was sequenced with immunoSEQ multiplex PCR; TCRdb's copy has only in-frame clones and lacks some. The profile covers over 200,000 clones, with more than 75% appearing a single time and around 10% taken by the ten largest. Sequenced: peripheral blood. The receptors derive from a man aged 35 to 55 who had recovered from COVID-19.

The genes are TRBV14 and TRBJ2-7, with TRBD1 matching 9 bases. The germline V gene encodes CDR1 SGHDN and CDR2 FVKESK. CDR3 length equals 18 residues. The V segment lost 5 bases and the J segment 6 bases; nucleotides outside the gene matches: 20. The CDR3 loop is CASSDRDRVTRGIREQYF. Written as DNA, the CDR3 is TGTGCCAGCAGCGACCGGGACAGGGTAACTCGGGGTATTCGCGAGCAGTACTTC.

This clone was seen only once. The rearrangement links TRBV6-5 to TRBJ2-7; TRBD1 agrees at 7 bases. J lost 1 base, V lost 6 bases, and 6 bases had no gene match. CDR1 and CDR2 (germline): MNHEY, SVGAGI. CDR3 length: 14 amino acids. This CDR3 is CASSRQGQSYEQYF. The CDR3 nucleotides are TGTGCCAGCAGCCGACAGGGCCAGTCCTACGAGCAGTACTTC.

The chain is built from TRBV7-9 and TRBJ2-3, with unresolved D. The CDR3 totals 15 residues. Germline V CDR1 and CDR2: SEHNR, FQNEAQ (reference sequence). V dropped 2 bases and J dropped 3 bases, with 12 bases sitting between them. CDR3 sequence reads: CASSLISSRTDTQYF. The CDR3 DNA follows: TGTGCCAGCAGCTTAATTAGCTCAAGGACAGATACGCAGTATTTT. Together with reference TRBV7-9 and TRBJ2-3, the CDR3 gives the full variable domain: DTGVSQNPRHKITKRGQNVTFRCDPISEHNRLYWYRQTLGQGPEFLTYFQNEAQLEKSRLLSDRFSAERPKGSFSTLEIQRTEQGDSAMYLCASSLISSRTDTQYFGPGTRLTVL.

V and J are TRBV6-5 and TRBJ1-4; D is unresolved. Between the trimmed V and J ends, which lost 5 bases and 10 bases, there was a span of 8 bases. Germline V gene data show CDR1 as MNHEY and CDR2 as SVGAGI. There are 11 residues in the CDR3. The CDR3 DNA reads TGTGCCAGCAGTAATCTTCGAAAACTGTTTTTT. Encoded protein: CASSNLRKLFF.

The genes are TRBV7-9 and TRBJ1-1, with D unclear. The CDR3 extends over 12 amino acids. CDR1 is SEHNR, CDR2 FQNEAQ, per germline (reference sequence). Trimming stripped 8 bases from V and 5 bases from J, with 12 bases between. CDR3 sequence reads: CASEKSRTEAFF. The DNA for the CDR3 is TGTGCCAGCGAGAAGAGTCGGACTGAAGCTTTCTTT. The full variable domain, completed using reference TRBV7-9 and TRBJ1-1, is DTGVSQNPRHKITKRGQNVTFRCDPISEHNRLYWYRQTLGQGPEFLTYFQNEAQLEKSRLLSDRFSAERPKGSFSTLEIQRTEQGDSAMYLCASEKSRTEAFFGQGTRLTVV.

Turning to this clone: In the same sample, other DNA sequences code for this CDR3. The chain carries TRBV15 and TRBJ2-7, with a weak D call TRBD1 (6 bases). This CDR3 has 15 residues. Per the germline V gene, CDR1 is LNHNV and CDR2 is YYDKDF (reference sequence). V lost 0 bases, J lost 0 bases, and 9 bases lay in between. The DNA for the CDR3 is TGTGCCACCAGCAGAGATCGAGGGGGCTCCTACGAGCAGTACTTC. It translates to CATSRDRGGSYEQYF.

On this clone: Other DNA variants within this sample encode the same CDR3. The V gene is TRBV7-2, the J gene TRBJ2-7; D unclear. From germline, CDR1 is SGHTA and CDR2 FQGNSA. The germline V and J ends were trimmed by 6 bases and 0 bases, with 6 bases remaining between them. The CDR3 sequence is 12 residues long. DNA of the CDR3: TGTGCCAGCAGTCCCAGCTCCTACGAGCAGTACTTC. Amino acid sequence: CASSPSSYEQYF. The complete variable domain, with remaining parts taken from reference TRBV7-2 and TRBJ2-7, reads GAGVSQSPSNKVTEKGKDVELRCDPISGHTALYWYRQSLGQGLEFLIYFQGNSAPDKSGLPSDRFSAERTGGSVSTLTIQRTQQEDSAVYLCASSPSSYEQYFGPGTRLTVT.

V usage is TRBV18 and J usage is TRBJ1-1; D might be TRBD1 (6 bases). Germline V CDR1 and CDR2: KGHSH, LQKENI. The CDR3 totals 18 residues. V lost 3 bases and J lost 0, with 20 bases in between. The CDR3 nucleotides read TGTGCCAGCTCACCTTCCGGGGGGCGACCCTTCATGAACACTGAAGCTTTCTTT. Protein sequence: CASSPSGGRPFMNTEAFF.

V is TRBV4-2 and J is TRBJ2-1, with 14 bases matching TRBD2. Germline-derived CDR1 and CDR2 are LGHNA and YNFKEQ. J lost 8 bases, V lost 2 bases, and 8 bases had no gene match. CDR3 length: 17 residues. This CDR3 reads CASSQHRLAGGRDEQFF. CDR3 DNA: TGTGCCAGCAGCCAACACCGACTAGCGGGAGGGCGGGATGAGCAGTTCTTC.

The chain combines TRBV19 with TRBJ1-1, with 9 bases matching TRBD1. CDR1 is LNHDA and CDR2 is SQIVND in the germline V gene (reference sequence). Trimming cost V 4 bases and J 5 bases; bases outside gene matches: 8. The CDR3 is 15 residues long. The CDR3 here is CASSRTGAEETEAFF. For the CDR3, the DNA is TGTGCCAGTAGTAGGACAGGGGCGGAGGAGACTGAAGCTTTCTTT.

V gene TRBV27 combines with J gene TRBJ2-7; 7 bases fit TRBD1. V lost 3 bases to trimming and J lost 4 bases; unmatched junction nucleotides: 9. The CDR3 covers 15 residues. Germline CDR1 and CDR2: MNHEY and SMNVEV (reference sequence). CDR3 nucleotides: TGTGCCAGCAGTTTTGTCCAGGGGGTCTTTTACGAGCAGTACTTC. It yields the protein CASSFVQGVFYEQYF.

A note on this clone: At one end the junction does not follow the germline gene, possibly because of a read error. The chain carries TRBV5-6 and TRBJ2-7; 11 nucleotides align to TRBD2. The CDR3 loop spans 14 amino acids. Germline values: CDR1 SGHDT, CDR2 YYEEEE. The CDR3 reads CASSLALAGGPAHF. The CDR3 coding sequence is TGTGCCAGCAGCTTGGCGCTAGCGGGGGGACCTGCACACTTC.

CDR3: CASSPGPGEQYF. In DNA, the CDR3 is TGTGCCAGCTCACCGGGCCCAGGCGAGCAGTACTTC. V usage is TRBV18 and J usage is TRBJ2-7; D unclear. Deletions cut 3 bases from V and 6 bases from J, with 9 bases between. Germline V lookup: CDR1 KGHSH, CDR2 LQKENI. The CDR3 totals 12 residues. The whole variable domain, filled in from reference TRBV18 and TRBJ2-7, reads NAGVMQNPRHLVRRRGQEARLRCSPMKGHSHVYWYRQLPEEGLKFMVYLQKENIIDESGMPKERFSAEFPKEGPSILRIQQVVRGDSAAYFCASSPGPGEQYFGPGTRLTVT.

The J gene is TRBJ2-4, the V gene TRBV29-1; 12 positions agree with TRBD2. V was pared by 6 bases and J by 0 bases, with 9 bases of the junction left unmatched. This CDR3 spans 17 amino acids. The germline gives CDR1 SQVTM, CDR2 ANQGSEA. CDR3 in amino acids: CSVRRLAGGVAKNIQYF. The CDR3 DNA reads TGCAGCGTCAGGCGGCTAGCGGGGGGGGTAGCCAAAAACATTCAGTACTTC.

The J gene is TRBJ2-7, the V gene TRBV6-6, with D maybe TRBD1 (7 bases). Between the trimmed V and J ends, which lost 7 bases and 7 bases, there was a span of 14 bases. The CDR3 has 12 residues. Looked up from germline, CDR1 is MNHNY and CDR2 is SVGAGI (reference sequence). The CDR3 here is CASNEGAGEQYF. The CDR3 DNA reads TGTGCCAGCAACGAGGGGGCGGGGGAGCAGTACTTC.

CDR3 protein: CASEGTTDTQYF. CDR3 nucleotide sequence: TGTGCCAGCGAGGGAACCACAGATACGCAGTATTTT. The chain recombines TRBV28 with TRBJ2-3; maybe TRBD2 (5 bases). CDR1 is MDHEN and CDR2 is SYDVKM in the germline V gene. Trimming took 8 bases from V and 2 from J, leaving 8 bases between them. The CDR3 is 12 amino acids.

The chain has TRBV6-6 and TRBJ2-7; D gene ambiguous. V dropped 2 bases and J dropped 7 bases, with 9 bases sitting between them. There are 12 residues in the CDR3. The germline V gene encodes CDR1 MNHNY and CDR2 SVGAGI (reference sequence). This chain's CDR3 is CASSYQDDEQYF. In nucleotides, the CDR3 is TGTGCCAGCAGTTACCAGGATGATGAGCAGTACTTC.

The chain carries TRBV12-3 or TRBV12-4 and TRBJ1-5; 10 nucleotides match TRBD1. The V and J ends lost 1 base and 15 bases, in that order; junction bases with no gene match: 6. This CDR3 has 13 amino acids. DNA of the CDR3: TGTGCCAGCAGTTTAGGACAGGGGGCGGTGGGGCATTTT. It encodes CASSLGQGAVGHF.

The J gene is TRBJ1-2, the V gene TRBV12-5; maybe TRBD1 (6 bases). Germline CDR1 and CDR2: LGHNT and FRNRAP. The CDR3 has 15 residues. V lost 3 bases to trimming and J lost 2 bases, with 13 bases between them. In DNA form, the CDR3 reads TGTGCTAGTGGTTTTACGGACAGATTGAACTATGGCTACACCTTC. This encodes CASGFTDRLNYGYTF.

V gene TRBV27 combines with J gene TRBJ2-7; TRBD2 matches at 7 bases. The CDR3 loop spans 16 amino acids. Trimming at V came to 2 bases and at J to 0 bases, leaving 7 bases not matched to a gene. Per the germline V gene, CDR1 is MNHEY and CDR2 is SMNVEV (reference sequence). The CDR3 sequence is CASSLVRGLPSYEQYF. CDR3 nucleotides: TGTGCCAGCAGTTTAGTAAGGGGACTACCCTCCTACGAGCAGTACTTC.

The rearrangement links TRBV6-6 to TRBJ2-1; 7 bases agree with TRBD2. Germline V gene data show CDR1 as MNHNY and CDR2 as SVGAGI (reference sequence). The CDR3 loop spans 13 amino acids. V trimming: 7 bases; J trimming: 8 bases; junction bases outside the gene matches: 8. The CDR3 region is CASNPRGSYEQFF. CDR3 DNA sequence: TGTGCCAGCAATCCCCGCGGGAGCTATGAGCAGTTCTTC.

The CDR3 region is CSAIPDGGGYNEKLFF. The CDR3, as DNA: TGCAGCGCCATCCCGGACGGCGGGGGTTATAATGAAAAACTGTTTTTT. The chain carries TRBV29-1 and TRBJ1-4, with D possibly being TRBD1 (5 bases). This CDR3 is built from 16 residues. Trimming pared 7 bases from V and 4 bases from J, leaving 22 bases between. Germline assignment: CDR1 SQVTM and CDR2 ANQGSEA.

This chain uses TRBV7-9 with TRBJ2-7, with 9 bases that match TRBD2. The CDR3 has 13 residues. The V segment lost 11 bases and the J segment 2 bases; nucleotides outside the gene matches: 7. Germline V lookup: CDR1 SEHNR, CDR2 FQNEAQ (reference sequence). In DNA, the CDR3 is TGTGCCCTGGGTAGCGGGGGCCCCTACGAGCAGTACTTC. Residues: CALGSGGPYEQYF.

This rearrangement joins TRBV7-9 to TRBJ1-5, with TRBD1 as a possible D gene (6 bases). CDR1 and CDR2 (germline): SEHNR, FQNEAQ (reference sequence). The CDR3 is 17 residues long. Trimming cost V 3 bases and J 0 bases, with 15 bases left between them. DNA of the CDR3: TGTGCCAGCAGCTTTTCGGACAGCAAGTATAGCAATCAGCCCCAGCATTTT. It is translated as CASSFSDSKYSNQPQHF.

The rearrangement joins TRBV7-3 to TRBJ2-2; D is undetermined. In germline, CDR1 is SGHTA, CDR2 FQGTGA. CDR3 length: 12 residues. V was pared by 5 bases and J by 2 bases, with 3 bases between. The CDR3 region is CASSPNTGELFF. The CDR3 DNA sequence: TGTGCCAGCAGCCCTAACACCGGGGAGCTGTTTTTT. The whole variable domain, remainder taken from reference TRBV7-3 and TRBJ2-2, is GAGVSQTPSNKVTEKGKYVELRCDPISGHTALYWYRQSLGQGPEFLIYFQGTGAADDSGLPNDRFFAVRPEGSVSTLKIQRTERGDSAVYLCASSPNTGELFFGEGSRLTVL.

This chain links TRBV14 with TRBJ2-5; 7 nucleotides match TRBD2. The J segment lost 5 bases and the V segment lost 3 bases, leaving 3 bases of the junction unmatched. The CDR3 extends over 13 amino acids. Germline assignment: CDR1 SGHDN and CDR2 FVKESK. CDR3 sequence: CASSQRGRETQYF. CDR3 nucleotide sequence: TGTGCCAGCAGCCAGCGGGGGAGGGAGACCCAGTACTTC.

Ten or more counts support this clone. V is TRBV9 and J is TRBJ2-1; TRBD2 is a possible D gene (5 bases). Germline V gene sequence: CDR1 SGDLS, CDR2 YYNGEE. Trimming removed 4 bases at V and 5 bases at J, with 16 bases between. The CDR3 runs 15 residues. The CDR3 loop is CASSILESHHNEQFF. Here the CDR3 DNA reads TGTGCCAGCAGCATACTAGAAAGCCATCACAATGAGCAGTTCTTC.

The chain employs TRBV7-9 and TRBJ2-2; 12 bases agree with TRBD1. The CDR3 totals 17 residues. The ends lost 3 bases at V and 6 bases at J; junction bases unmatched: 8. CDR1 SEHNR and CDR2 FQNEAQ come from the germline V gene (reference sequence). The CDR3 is CASSLVGTGGLSGELFF. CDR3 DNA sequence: TGTGCCAGCAGCTTGGTTGGGACAGGGGGCCTGTCCGGGGAGCTGTTTTTT.

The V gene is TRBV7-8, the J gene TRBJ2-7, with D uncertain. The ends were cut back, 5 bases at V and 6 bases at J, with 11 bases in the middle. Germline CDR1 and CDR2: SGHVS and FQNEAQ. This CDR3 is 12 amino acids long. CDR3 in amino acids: CASSRTGREQYF. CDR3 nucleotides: TGTGCCAGCAGCCGGACGGGTCGCGAGCAGTACTTC. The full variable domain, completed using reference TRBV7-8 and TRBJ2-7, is GAGVSQSPRYKVAKRGQDVALRCDPISGHVSLFWYQQALGQGPEFLTYFQNEAQLDKSGLPSDRFFAERPEGSVSTLKIQRTQQEDSAVYLCASSRTGREQYFGPGTRLTVT.

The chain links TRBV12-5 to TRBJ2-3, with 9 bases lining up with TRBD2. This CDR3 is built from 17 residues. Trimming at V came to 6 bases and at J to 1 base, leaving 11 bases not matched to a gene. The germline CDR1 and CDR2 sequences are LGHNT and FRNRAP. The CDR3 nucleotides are TGTGCTAGTGGCACCGGAGGCCTAGCGGGACGCACAGATACGCAGTATTTT. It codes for CASGTGGLAGRTDTQYF.